These 24 T cell receptor beta chains were sequenced from one sample in a study of OX40 agonist ivuxolimab in advanced cancers. Profiled with immunoSEQ multiplex PCR; TCRdb holds only in-frame clones, not every one. The table has some 70,000 clones, around 86% seen once. The source was CD4+ or CD8+ T cells sorted from blood, collected in a trial of the OX40 agonist ivuxolimab. The receptors were gathered from an adult with an advanced solid tumor such as melanoma, head and neck, liver or kidney cancer.

The rearrangement uses TRBV5-6 and TRBJ2-5, with 10 bases fitting TRBD2. The V gene end was trimmed by 4 bases and the J gene end by 4 bases; junction bases not matched to a gene: 7. Per the germline V gene, CDR1 is SGHDT and CDR2 is YYEEEE. CDR3 length: 15 amino acids. The CDR3 reads CASSPLAGSVETQYF. CDR3 bases: TGTGCCAGCAGCCCACTAGCGGGGTCGGTAGAGACCCAGTACTTC.

This clone was counted a single time. The chain links TRBV19 to TRBJ1-6; D not resolved. V was shortened by 5 bases and J by 10 bases, with 12 bases between the two germline ends. The CDR3 loop spans 13 amino acids. The germline gives CDR1 LNHDA, CDR2 SQIVND (reference sequence). CDR3 DNA: TGTGCCAGTAGTGACACCTTACGGTCACCCCTCCACTTT. It codes for CASSDTLRSPLHF.

This chain links TRBV5-1 with TRBJ2-3, with D possibly matching TRBD1 (5 bases). From germline, CDR1 is SGHRS and CDR2 YFSETQ. The V end lost 0 bases, the J end lost 4 bases, and 15 bases lay between the germline ends. The CDR3 has 16 residues. CDR3 nucleotide sequence: TGCGCCAGCAGCTTGGAGGGGCGGCTGACGGCAGATACGCAGTATTTT. It codes for CASSLEGRLTADTQYF.

The chain uses TRBV9 and TRBJ1-1, with D tentatively TRBD1 (6 bases). V was cut by 0 bases and J by 6 bases, with 12 bases left in between. This CDR3 spans 14 amino acids. Germline V gene lookup returns CDR1 SGDLS and CDR2 YYNGEE. The CDR3 nucleotides read TGTGCCAGCAGCGTAGTTCCAGGGGCGGCTGAAGCTTTCTTT. Protein: CASSVVPGAAEAFF.

The chain combines TRBV6-1 with TRBJ2-5; D is undetermined. Germline assignment: CDR1 MNHNS and CDR2 SASEGT. V was pared by 4 bases and J by 7 bases, with 7 bases between. There are 11 residues in the CDR3. CDR3 residues: CASSGVGTQYF. CDR3 nucleotides: TGTGCCAGCAGTGGAGTAGGGACCCAGTACTTC.

This clone was seen once. This chain links TRBV4-2 with TRBJ1-1; 7 bases fit TRBD1. The CDR3 loop spans 15 amino acids. The V segment lost 5 bases and the J segment 1 base; nucleotides outside the gene matches: 7. Germline V gene sequence: CDR1 LGHNA, CDR2 YNFKEQ. The CDR3, as DNA: TGTGCCAGCAGCTTGAAGTACAGGGGGAACACTGAAGCTTTCTTT. It yields the protein CASSLKYRGNTEAFF.

This rearrangement joins TRBV28 to TRBJ2-5, with 7 bases that match TRBD1. The CDR3 length is 16 residues. From germline, CDR1 is MDHEN and CDR2 SYDVKM. The trim removed 6 bases at V and 1 base at J, leaving 11 bases unmatched. CDR3: CASSPGSNRGQETQYF. The DNA for the CDR3 is TGTGCCAGCAGCCCCGGCAGCAACAGGGGCCAAGAGACCCAGTACTTC.

In nucleotides, the CDR3 is TGTGCCAGCAGGACTCAGAAGGGCTCCTACAATGAGCAGTTCTTC. Residues: CASRTQKGSYNEQFF. V usage is TRBV27 and J usage is TRBJ2-1; D remains ambiguous. With 6 bases removed from V and 0 bases from J, the gap between germline ends came to 12 bases. The CDR3 has 15 residues. Germline loops: CDR1 MNHEY, CDR2 SMNVEV (reference sequence).

With regard to this clone: This sample also contains other DNA sequences that code for the same CDR3. The chain employs TRBV19 and TRBJ1-6; D gene unclear. Germline CDR1 LNHDA, CDR2 SQIVND (reference sequence). This CDR3 is built from 14 residues. The V end lost 2 bases, the J end lost 5 bases, and 7 bases lay between the germline ends. This chain's CDR3 is CASSIRENNSPLHF. For the CDR3, the DNA is TGTGCCAGTAGTATACGGGAGAATAATTCACCCCTCCACTTT.

This chain connects TRBV5-4 to TRBJ1-2; possible D gene TRBD1, 5 bases. CDR1 SGHNT and CDR2 YYREEE come from the germline V gene (reference sequence). The CDR3 is 17 residues long. Trimming pared 0 bases from V and 2 bases from J, leaving 17 bases between. CDR3 bases: TGTGCCAGCAGCTTGGCCGGTCTCAGGGTCGGGAACTATGGCTACACCTTC. Its protein is CASSLAGLRVGNYGYTF.

This clone has more than one count but fewer than ten. V and J are TRBV21-1 and TRBJ1-2. TRBV21-1 is described as a pseudogene. The CDR3 length is 15 residues. In nucleotides, the CDR3 is TGTGCCAGCAGCAAAGACTGCGGGGGAGACTATGGCTACACCTTC. This encodes CASSKDCGGDYGYTF.

The V call is TRBV5-1, the J call TRBJ2-7; D unresolved. V lost 2 bases, J lost 0 bases, and 6 bases lay in between. The CDR3 runs to 13 residues. CDR1 and CDR2 from the germline V gene are SGHRS and YFSETQ. The CDR3 region is CASSFESSYEQYF. As DNA, the CDR3 is TGCGCCAGCAGCTTTGAAAGCTCCTACGAGCAGTACTTC.

This chain links TRBV20-1 with TRBJ1-1; D remains ambiguous. CDR1 and CDR2 from the germline V gene are DFQATT and SNEGSKA (reference sequence). This CDR3 has 11 residues. Deletions cut 6 bases from V and 5 bases from J, with 10 bases between. The CDR3 coding sequence is TGCAGTGCAAGGACGGGGACTGAAGCTTTCTTT. Its protein is CSARTGTEAFF.

By share of the sample, this clone is medium-sized. The DNA for the CDR3 is TGTGCCAGCAGTCCCCAGGGCTATGGCTACACCTTC. Protein sequence: CASSPQGYGYTF. This sequence joins TRBV28 and TRBJ1-2; tentatively, D is TRBD1 (5 bases). V lost 5 bases to trimming and J lost 4 bases, with 8 bases between them. The CDR3 has 12 amino acids. Germline CDR1 reads MDHEN; CDR2 reads SYDVKM.

The chain has TRBV7-7 and TRBJ2-6; D is uncertain. The CDR3 covers 13 residues. Germline lookup yields CDR1 SSHAT and CDR2 FNYEAQ (reference sequence). Trimming shortened V by 0 bases and J by 3 bases, and 0 bases separated the two germline ends. The CDR3 DNA sequence: TGTGCCAGCAGCTTAGCTGGGGCCAACGTCCTGACTTTC. Amino acids: CASSLAGANVLTF.

The chain combines TRBV9 with TRBJ2-5, with unresolved D. CDR1 and CDR2 from the germline V gene are SGDLS and YYNGEE. The CDR3 has 14 amino acids. V lost 0 bases and J 4 bases, leaving 10 bases between the germline ends. This CDR3 reads CASSVAFDPETQYF. The CDR3 DNA reads TGTGCCAGCAGCGTAGCGTTCGACCCAGAGACCCAGTACTTC.

The V gene is TRBV4-2, the J gene TRBJ2-5; 9 bases match TRBD1. The CDR3 sequence is 17 residues long. Germline CDR1 reads LGHNA; CDR2 reads YNFKEQ. With V trimmed by 0 bases and J by 4 bases, 9 bases remained unmatched. CDR3 protein: CASSQDSGDRERETQYF. In nucleotides, the CDR3 is TGTGCCAGCAGCCAAGATTCGGGGGACAGGGAACGAGAGACCCAGTACTTC.

The V call is TRBV7-8, the J call TRBJ1-5; D is possibly TRBD1 (6 bases). The germline V and J ends were trimmed by 5 bases and 3 bases, with 17 bases remaining between them. The CDR3 has 16 residues. Germline assignment: CDR1 SGHVS and CDR2 FQNEAQ. This CDR3 is CASSLWWGPNNQPQHF. The CDR3, as DNA: TGTGCCAGCAGCCTATGGTGGGGGCCAAACAATCAGCCCCAGCATTTT.

V and J are TRBV6-1 and TRBJ1-6; unclear D gene. The CDR3 loop spans 14 amino acids. Trimming pared 4 bases from V and 6 bases from J, leaving 10 bases between. From germline, CDR1 is MNHNS and CDR2 SASEGT. DNA for the CDR3: TGTGCCAGCAGTGGTGAAACGGTTAATTCACCCCTCCACTTT. Protein product: CASSGETVNSPLHF.

The rearrangement links TRBV5-6 to TRBJ2-7, with TRBD2 as a possible D gene (6 bases). V lost 4 bases, J lost 8 bases, and 16 bases lay in between. The CDR3 runs 13 residues. CDR1 and CDR2 (germline): SGHDT, YYEEEE. CDR3 nucleotide sequence: TGTGCCAGCAGCCTCCAGGACTACCTCAAGCAGTACTTC. Its translation: CASSLQDYLKQYF.

This clone showed up just once. The V and J genes are TRBV12-5 and TRBJ2-7; TRBD2 agrees at 11 bases. Germline CDR1 LGHNT, CDR2 FRNRAP. This CDR3 has 17 amino acids. The J segment lost 1 base and the V segment lost 6 bases, leaving 11 bases of the junction unmatched. The CDR3 reads CASGRPQTSGASYEQYF. The CDR3 DNA reads TGTGCTAGTGGAAGGCCTCAGACTAGCGGGGCTTCCTACGAGCAGTACTTC.

This chain uses TRBV27 with TRBJ2-1; D gene ambiguous. Trimming took off 0 bases at V and 12 bases at J, with 15 bases between the two ends. This CDR3 has 14 residues. Germline V gene lookup returns CDR1 MNHEY and CDR2 SMNVEV (reference sequence). The DNA for the CDR3 is TGTGCCAGCAGTTTATCAATGTCCCACCAAAGGCAGTTCTTC. It translates to CASSLSMSHQRQFF.

The CDR3 bases are TGTGCCAGCAGCTTAGCGGTTGGCAATGAGCAGTTCTTC. Translation: CASSLAVGNEQFF. The chain employs TRBV7-2 and TRBJ2-1; no firm D call. CDR3 length equals 13 residues. Germline V CDR1 and CDR2: SGHTA, FQGNSA. Trimming pared 0 bases from V and 6 bases from J, leaving 6 bases between.

The J gene is TRBJ1-2, the V gene TRBV29-1, with D unclear. This CDR3 has 13 residues. Trimming cost V 4 bases and J 5 bases, with 14 bases left between them. Germline CDR1 reads SQVTM; CDR2 reads ANQGSEA. CDR3 in amino acids: CSVASGPLYGYTF. CDR3 bases: TGCAGCGTTGCTTCTGGGCCCTTGTATGGCTACACCTTC.